This T cell receptor (beta chain) was captured in a study of immune evolution from preneoplasia to lung adenocarcinoma. Study-level results: Top clone frequencies peaked in normal lung, apparently declining through invasive adenocarcinoma.

Clones were sequenced by immunoSEQ multiplex PCR, and TCRdb holds only the in-frame ones, with some missing. Among some 15,000 clones listed, approximately 80% were seen once. Histologic diagnosis was independently verified by two lung pathologists. The CDR3 extends over 15 amino acids. Germline V gives CDR1 SGHNT, CDR2 YYREEE (reference sequence). J gave up 4 bases and V 5 bases, and 7 bases lay outside the gene matches. Notes on this clone: Its matching antigen is unknown.

The origin of this receptor is a person in their 70s with lung adenocarcinoma. The chain combines TRBV5-4 with TRBJ2-7; 12 nucleotides line up with TRBD2. The sample was FFPE minimally invasive lung adenocarcinoma tissue. The CDR3, as DNA: TGTGCCAGCAGAGCACTAGCGGGGGGATATTACGAGCAGTACTTC. It translates to CASRALAGGYYEQYF.